The 15 T cell receptor beta chains presented below share a single source sample, sequenced in a study of cytomegalovirus exposure and HLA in healthy donors. PCR involved 60 Vbeta and 13 Jbeta primers. Libraries were prepared by immunoSEQ multiplex PCR; TCRdb keeps only in-frame clonotypes and omits some of them. The sample includes about 160,000 clones. Sequenced: PBMCs. These receptor sequences come from a woman aged 55 to 70 in good health and CMV-seronegative.

This chain joins TRBV27 and TRBJ1-2; 7 nucleotides align to TRBD1. The CDR3 spans 14 residues. Germline values: CDR1 MNHEY, CDR2 SMNVEV (reference sequence). The trim removed 3 bases at V and 8 bases at J, leaving 9 bases unmatched. The CDR3 loop reads CASSLGQGEGGYTF. Written as DNA, the CDR3 is TGTGCCAGCAGTTTGGGGCAGGGGGAAGGGGGCTACACCTTC.

This chain uses TRBV5-1 with TRBJ2-7; TRBD1 matches at 7 bases. V shed 4 bases, J shed 5 bases, and the junction held 6 bases outside the gene matches. The CDR3 has 13 residues. CDR1 and CDR2 (germline): SGHRS, YFSETQ. The CDR3, as DNA: TGCGCCAGCAGCGGGGACAGTATCCACGAGCAGTACTTC. This translates into CASSGDSIHEQYF.

The chain combines TRBV29-1 with TRBJ2-7; D may be TRBD2 (5 bases). Germline loops: CDR1 SQVTM, CDR2 ANQGSEA. This CDR3 comprises 12 residues. Trimming left V 5 bases short and J 7 bases short, with 15 bases between. Written as DNA, the CDR3 is TGCAGCGTTCCGACTACCTTTGGGGAGCAGTACTTC. It codes for CSVPTTFGEQYF.

The chain employs TRBV7-9 and TRBJ2-5; 9 positions agree with TRBD1. The V gene's germline CDR1 is SEHNR and CDR2 FQNEAQ (reference sequence). V dropped 5 bases and J dropped 2; count of bases not matched to a gene: 9. The CDR3 runs 16 residues. This chain's CDR3 is CASSRRWDREQETQYF. Here the CDR3 DNA reads TGTGCCAGCAGCCGTCGCTGGGACAGGGAACAAGAGACCCAGTACTTC.

V is TRBV15 and J is TRBJ2-7; D unresolved. CDR1 and CDR2 from the germline V gene are LNHNV and YYDKDF (reference sequence). V shed 4 bases and J shed 4 bases, with 14 bases lying between them. This CDR3 comprises 14 residues. CDR3 DNA sequence: TGTGCCACCAGCATCCGGGTCTCCATTTACGAGCAGTACTTC. The encoded protein is CATSIRVSIYEQYF. The entire variable domain, with the rest obtained from reference TRBV15 and TRBJ2-7, is as follows: DAMVIQNPRYQVTQFGKPVTLSCSQTLNHNVMYWYQQKSSQAPKLLFHYYDKDFNNEADTPDNFQSRRPNTSFCFLDIRSPGLGDTAMYLCATSIRVSIYEQYFGPGTRLTVT.

This CDR3 is CASASRSRGLADTQYF. CDR3 DNA: TGTGCCAGCGCCAGTAGGAGCAGGGGCCTCGCAGATACGCAGTATTTT. The chain links TRBV7-2 to TRBJ2-3; possibly TRBD1 for D (6 bases). The CDR3 is made up of 16 amino acids. V was pared by 8 bases and J by 4 bases, with 22 bases between. The germline V gene has CDR1 SGHTA and CDR2 FQGNSA. The full variable domain, its missing parts supplied by reference TRBV7-2 and TRBJ2-3, is GAGVSQSPSNKVTEKGKDVELRCDPISGHTALYWYRQSLGQGLEFLIYFQGNSAPDKSGLPSDRFSAERTGGSVSTLTIQRTQQEDSAVYLCASASRSRGLADTQYFGPGTRLTVL.

The chain has TRBV9 and TRBJ2-1; 9 bases line up with TRBD2. CDR3 length equals 14 residues. V shed 0 bases, J shed 7 bases, and the junction held 2 bases outside the gene matches. Looked up from germline, CDR1 is SGDLS and CDR2 is YYNGEE. In DNA, the CDR3 is TGTGCCAGCAGCGTAGGCGGGAGGGTGAATGAGCAGTTCTTC. As protein: CASSVGGRVNEQFF.

The chain combines TRBV7-2 with TRBJ1-2; maybe TRBD1 (6 bases). Trimming removed 1 base from V and 4 bases from J, with 19 bases in between. Germline V gene data show CDR1 as SGHTA and CDR2 as FQGNSA. The CDR3 is 17 amino acids. In nucleotides, the CDR3 is TGTGCCAGCAGCTTAGTGGCCCAGGGGCACCGTGGCTATGGCTACACCTTC. Translated, it gives CASSLVAQGHRGYGYTF.

This chain links TRBV9 with TRBJ2-5; D is possibly TRBD2 (5 bases). The V end lost 2 bases, the J end lost 1 base, and 12 bases lay between the germline ends. CDR1 is SGDLS, CDR2 YYNGEE, per germline. This CDR3 spans 15 amino acids. The CDR3 loop is CASSVGWRSQETQYF. CDR3 bases: TGTGCCAGCAGCGTTGGATGGAGGTCCCAAGAGACCCAGTACTTC. Full variable domain (outside the CDR3, taken from reference TRBV9 and TRBJ2-5): DSGVTQTPKHLITATGQRVTLRCSPRSGDLSVYWYQQSLDQGLQFLIQYYNGEERAKGNILERFSAQQFPDLHSELNLSSLELGDSALYFCASSVGWRSQETQYFGPGTRLLVL.

The chain carries TRBV29-1 and TRBJ1-2, with 11 bases identical to TRBD1. The junction had 4 bases not matched to a gene; V was cut back by 4 bases and J by 3 bases. The CDR3 has 14 residues. Germline V gene data show CDR1 as SQVTM and CDR2 as ANQGSEA. The chain's CDR3 is CSVARDRGYYGYTF. The CDR3 DNA reads TGCAGCGTTGCTAGGGACAGGGGGTACTATGGCTACACCTTC. Looking up the rest from reference TRBV29-1 and TRBJ1-2 gives the full variable domain: SAVISQKPSRDICQRGTSLTIQCQVDSQVTMMFWYRQQPGQSLTLIATANQGSEATYESGFVIDKFPISRPNLTFSTLTVSNMSPEDSSIYLCSVARDRGYYGYTFGSGTRLTVV.

The V and J genes are TRBV14 and TRBJ1-1, with TRBD1 identical over 8 bases. V lost 2 bases and J lost 4; bases outside the gene matches: 6. Per germline, CDR1 SGHDN and CDR2 FVKESK. The CDR3 is made up of 15 amino acids. CDR3 protein: CASSQRQGRSTEAFF. The CDR3 bases are TGTGCCAGCAGCCAAAGACAGGGGAGGAGCACTGAAGCTTTCTTT.

This chain connects TRBV7-2 to TRBJ2-2; tentatively, D is TRBD1 (5 bases). Trimming left V 5 bases short and J 11 bases short, with 18 bases between. The CDR3 covers 14 residues. The V gene's germline CDR1 is SGHTA and CDR2 FQGNSA. CDR3 loop: CASSPVPGQGELFF. CDR3 DNA: TGTGCCAGCAGCCCAGTGCCAGGGCAGGGAGAGCTGTTTTTT.

In nucleotides, the CDR3 is TGTGCCAGCAGCCGGGGACAGGGGATCGGGACCCAGTACTTC. Amino acid sequence: CASSRGQGIGTQYF. V usage is TRBV7-9 and J usage is TRBJ2-5; 10 positions match TRBD1. J lost 7 bases, V lost 5 bases, and 7 bases had no gene match. Germline V gene lookup returns CDR1 SEHNR and CDR2 FQNEAQ (reference sequence). The length of the CDR3 is 14 residues.

This chain links TRBV7-3 with TRBJ2-1; 8 bases align to TRBD2. Germline V lookup: CDR1 SGHTA, CDR2 FQGTGA. J was trimmed by 6 bases and V by 6 bases; bases with no gene match: 10. The CDR3 loop spans 15 amino acids. The CDR3 is CASSKGGGGRNEQFF. In DNA, the CDR3 is TGTGCCAGCAGTAAAGGAGGCGGGGGGCGCAATGAGCAGTTCTTC.

The gene calls are TRBV7-6 and TRBJ1-2; 10 nucleotides match TRBD1. CDR3 length: 15 residues. Germline V gene data show CDR1 as SGHVS and CDR2 as FNYEAQ. J lost 4 bases, V lost 1 base, and 3 bases had no gene match. The DNA of the CDR3 is TGTGCCAGCAGCTTAGGACAGGGGGCAATCTATGGCTACACCTTC. Residues: CASSLGQGAIYGYTF.